The entry that follows covers one T cell receptor beta chain sequence. Its target is not known. Data came from immunoSEQ multiplex PCR; TCRdb stores just in-frame clones and leaves some out. Of about 55,000 clones detected, approximately 84% appear once; the ten largest clones hold under 5.5%. The data were obtained in a study of OX40 agonist ivuxolimab in advanced cancers. Study background: Ivuxolimab was administered intravenously to patients at 0.01 to 10 mg/kg every 2 weeks. A male proportion of around 86% was recorded, with mean age approximately 57 years and range roughly 20 to 90.

The study, taken as a whole, reports: CD8+ T cells (on average) carried more expanded clones than CD4+ T cells. At doses 0.1 to 3.0 mg/kg, CD4+ and CD8+ clones expanded.

Sequencing used CD4+ or CD8+ T cells sorted from blood, obtained in a trial of the OX40 agonist ivuxolimab. The TCR sequence derives from an adult with an advanced solid tumor such as melanoma, head and neck, liver or kidney cancer.

CDR3 in amino acids: CASSLDVTPSYNEQFF. DNA for the CDR3: TGTGCCAGCAGCTTGGATGTCACTCCCTCCTACAATGAGCAGTTCTTC. The chain is built from TRBV5-5 and TRBJ2-1; no clear D gene. Trimming took off 0 bases at V and 0 bases at J, with 10 bases between the two ends. CDR3 length equals 16 residues. CDR1 SGHKS and CDR2 YYEKEE come from the germline V gene (reference sequence).